Below are 7 T cell receptor beta chains sequenced from a single sample in a study of blood T cells in healthy people across ages. Through a sample-barcoded 5' primer and a J-beta primer mix, a second PCR was run for roughly 7 to 11 cycles. TCRdb passed the 5' RACE reads through MiXCR, listing each CDR3 protein once. The sample yields 1.5 million to 2 million distinct CDR3 sequences, just under 50% seen once. Specimen: blood. These receptors were taken from a woman aged 40 to 50 in good health.

The chain joins TRBV28 to TRBJ1-2, with no clear D. CDR1 is MDHEN and CDR2 is SYDVKM in the germline V gene. Trimming removed 8 bases at V and 4 bases at J, with 8 bases between. The CDR3 is made up of 11 amino acids. CDR3 in amino acids: CASRRAYGYTF. The CDR3 DNA reads TGTGCCAGCCGGCGGGCCTATGGCTACACCTTC.

The V and J genes are TRBV28 and TRBJ1-4; D not certain. This CDR3 has 12 amino acids. Germline CDR1 is MDHEN and CDR2 is SYDVKM. Trimming shortened V by 3 bases and J by 8 bases, and 7 bases separated the two germline ends. In DNA, the CDR3 is TGTGCCAGCAGTTTTCCTAGGGAAAAACTGTTTTTT. Its protein is CASSFPREKLFF.

Only a few counts were recorded for this clonotype. V and J are TRBV19 and TRBJ2-1, with TRBD2 identical over 10 bases. CDR3 length equals 14 residues. V shed 5 bases, J shed 8 bases, and the junction held 6 bases outside the gene matches. Germline CDR1 is LNHDA and CDR2 is SQIVND (reference sequence). The CDR3 DNA reads TGTGCCAGTAGTGGTCTAGCGGGGGCGGATGAGCAGTTCTTC. As protein: CASSGLAGADEQFF.

Only a few counts were recorded for this clonotype. The V call is TRBV29-1, the J call TRBJ2-4, with 9 bases fitting TRBD1. V lost 3 bases, J lost 7 bases, and 10 bases stayed unmatched. The CDR3 sequence is 15 residues long. Germline CDR1 and CDR2: SQVTM and ANQGSEA. DNA of the CDR3: TGCAGCGTTGAGGATTACAGGGGGCAGGGGAACATTCAGTACTTC. Its translation: CSVEDYRGQGNIQYF. Drawing the rest from reference TRBV29-1 and TRBJ2-4, the complete variable domain is SAVISQKPSRDICQRGTSLTIQCQVDSQVTMMFWYRQQPGQSLTLIATANQGSEATYESGFVIDKFPISRPNLTFSTLTVSNMSPEDSSIYLCSVEDYRGQGNIQYFGAGTRLSVL.

A single count supports this clonotype. V gene TRBV4-1 combines with J gene TRBJ2-5; D is perhaps TRBD1 or TRBD2 (5 bases each). V was trimmed by 1 base and J by 11 bases, leaving 14 bases between them. Germline CDR1 is MGHRA and CDR2 is YSYEKL. The CDR3 loop spans 13 amino acids. This chain's CDR3 is CASSQAGWCGQYF. CDR3 DNA: TGCGCCAGCAGCCAAGCAGGGTGGTGCGGGCAGTACTTC.

The chain links TRBV6-6 to TRBJ1-5; D perhaps matches TRBD1 (5 bases). This CDR3 comprises 15 residues. Per the germline V gene, CDR1 is MNHNY and CDR2 is SVGAGI (reference sequence). V lost 2 bases and J lost 2, with 10 bases in between. Here the CDR3 DNA reads TGTGCCAGCAGTTACCCCGGGGGTGGCAATCAGCCCCAGCATTTT. Its protein product is CASSYPGGGNQPQHF.

This clonotype turned up a few times. V and J are TRBV20-1 and TRBJ2-1; 11 bases match TRBD2. The V segment lost 7 bases and the J segment 1 base; nucleotides outside the gene matches: 6. This CDR3 has 15 amino acids. The germline gives CDR1 DFQATT, CDR2 SNEGSKA (reference sequence). The CDR3 DNA is TGCAGTGGGAGGACTAGCGGGCGGTCCTACAATGAGCAGTTCTTC. It specifies CSGRTSGRSYNEQFF.